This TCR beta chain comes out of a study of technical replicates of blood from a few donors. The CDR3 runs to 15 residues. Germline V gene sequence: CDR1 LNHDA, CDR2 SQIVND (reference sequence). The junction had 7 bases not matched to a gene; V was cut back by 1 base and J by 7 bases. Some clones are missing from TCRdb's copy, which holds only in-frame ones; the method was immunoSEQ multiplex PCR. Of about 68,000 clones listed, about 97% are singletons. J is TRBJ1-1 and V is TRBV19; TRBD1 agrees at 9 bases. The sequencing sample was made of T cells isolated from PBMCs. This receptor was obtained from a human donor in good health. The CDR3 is CASSIGGQGIIEAFF. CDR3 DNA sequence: TGTGCCAGTAGTATAGGAGGACAGGGGATAATTGAAGCTTTCTTT.